The rows below give T cell receptor beta chains drawn from one sample of a study of vaccination effects on CD4 cells after COVID-19. The antigens for these receptors are not known. Clones were read by immunoSEQ multiplex PCR, and TCRdb kept only the in-frame ones, dropping some. The table lists around 68,000 clones, around 80% of them singletons, with approximately 12% in the top ten. Sequences were derived from CD4+ T cells from PBMCs cultured with SARS-CoV-2 spike peptides, sampled before COVID-19 vaccination. The receptors here all came from a human donor who received a COVID-19 vaccine. Both conserved end residues are part of each CDR3. D genes are given only for firm matches. Clone size is not always given. Where it is, it says once, few, many or a class for expanded clones.

>TRBJ2-3|.|TRBV7-3|TRBD2
CASSFIRGGATDTQYF
TGTGCCAGCAGCTTTATACGCGGGGGGGCCACAGATACGCAGTATTTT
>TRBJ2-1|once|TRBV18|.
CASSLLAERAYNEQFF
TGTGCCAGCTCTCTATTAGCGGAGAGAGCCTACAATGAGCAGTTCTTC
>TRBJ2-1|.|TRBV7-3|.
CASSLTGQGGTYNEQFF
TGTGCCAGCAGCTTAACGGGCCAAGGGGGGACCTACAATGAGCAGTTCTTC
>TRBJ2-2|.|TRBV5-4|.
CASSLGGGVNTGELFF
TGTGCCAGCAGCCTTGGTGGGGGTGTAAACACCGGGGAGCTGTTTTTT
>TRBJ2-1|.|TRBV29-1|TRBD2
CSVDNNRLAGGQREQFF
TGCAGCGTCGACAACAACCGACTAGCGGGGGGGCAGAGGGAGCAGTTCTTC
>TRBJ2-2|.|TRBV5-1|.
CASSLAGTVNTGELFF
TGCGCCAGCAGCTTGGCCGGGACGGTGAACACCGGGGAGCTGTTTTTT
>TRBJ2-1|.|TRBV28|TRBD1
CASTFLVRDRAYNEQFF
TGTGCCAGCACCTTCCTTGTCCGGGACAGGGCATACAATGAGCAGTTCTTC
>TRBJ1-1|.|TRBV18|.
CASSPSWGNTEAFF
TGTGCCAGCTCACCCTCGTGGGGGAACACTGAAGCTTTCTTT
>TRBJ2-3|.|TRBV5-1|.
CASSLVPVTDTQYF
TGCGCCAGCAGCTTGGTTCCAGTCACAGATACGCAGTATTTT
>TRBJ1-2|few|TRBV4-1|.
CASSQERTAYYGYTF
TGCGCCAGCAGCCAAGAAAGGACGGCTTACTATGGCTACACCTTC
>TRBJ2-2|.|TRBV27|.
CASTKLTGKNTGELFF
TGTGCCAGCACTAAACTAACGGGGAAGAACACCGGGGAGCTGTTTTTT
>TRBJ2-3|.|TRBV6-2/TRBV6-3|.
CASSIAVPSTDTQYF
TGTGCCAGCAGTATAGCGGTACCTAGCACAGATACGCAGTATTTT
>TRBJ2-5|.|TRBV5-1|.
CASSLEGLRGETQYF
TGCGCCAGCAGCTTGGAGGGCTTGCGGGGAGAGACCCAGTACTTC
>TRBJ2-5|.|TRBV15|TRBD2
CATSRGTSGGPQETQYF
TGTGCCACCAGCAGAGGGACTAGCGGGGGGCCCCAAGAGACCCAGTACTTC
>TRBJ2-5|.|TRBV5-6|TRBD2
CASSLYSGEYQETQYF
TGTGCCAGCAGCTTGTATAGCGGGGAGTACCAAGAGACCCAGTACTTC
>TRBJ1-5|.|TRBV19|TRBD1
CASSVQGNQPQHF
TGTGCCAGTAGTGTACAGGGGAACCAGCCCCAGCATTTT
>TRBJ2-2|.|TRBV6-5|.
CASKRDPGDTGELFF
TGTGCCAGCAAAAGAGATCCAGGGGACACCGGGGAGCTGTTTTTT
>TRBJ2-4|.|TRBV2|.
CASNGLAKNIQYF
TGTGCCAGCAATGGGTTAGCCAAAAACATTCAGTACTTC
>TRBJ2-3|.|TRBV11-2|.
CASSLDSWPAASTDTQYF
TGTGCCAGCAGCTTAGATTCGTGGCCAGCCGCTAGCACAGATACGCAGTATTTT
>TRBJ1-1|.|TRBV11-2|.
CASSLVQGSTEAFF
TGTGCCAGCAGCTTAGTGCAGGGCAGCACTGAAGCTTTCTTT
>TRBJ2-5|.|TRBV2|.
CASSEEEGIRETQYF
TGTGCCAGCAGTGAGGAGGAGGGGATCAGAGAGACCCAGTACTTC
>TRBJ2-4|.|TRBV12-3/TRBV12-4|TRBD1
CASSFSQGNIQYF
TGTGCCAGCAGTTTCTCACAGGGGAACATTCAGTACTTC
>TRBJ2-3|.|TRBV3-1/TRBV3-2|TRBD2
CASSPVGRGGRSSTDTQYF
TGTGCCAGCAGCCCGGTGGGGCGGGGGGGCCGGTCTAGCACAGATACGCAGTATTTT
>TRBJ2-1|.|TRBV24-1|.
CATSDSGWVGNEQFF
TGTGCCACCAGTGACTCGGGCTGGGTGGGCAATGAGCAGTTCTTC